These T cell receptor beta chains were read from a single sample in a study of siplizumab effects on memory and regulatory T cells. TCRdb's table, derived via immunoSEQ multiplex PCR, lists solely in-frame clones and lacks some. The sample carries about 97,000 clones, about nine tenths recorded once. Sequences were obtained from non-Treg CD4+ T cells sorted from blood. The receptors were sampled from a human donor in good health. CDR3s include the opening cysteine and the closing phenylalanine or tryptophan. Each record gives: J gene, clone size, V gene, D gene, CDR3 DNA, CDR3 protein. D genes are given only for firm matches. The listing skips clone size in some rows; elsewhere it reads once, few, many or a size class.

TRBJ2-1,.,TRBV5-4,TRBD2,TGTGCCAGCAGCTTGGTTCTAGCGGGAGATAAGCAGTTCTTC,CASSLVLAGDKQFF
TRBJ2-1,.,TRBV27,TRBD1,TGTGCCAGCACCCTGCTGAAGACAGGGACGAGCAATGAGCAGTTCTTC,CASTLLKTGTSNEQFF
TRBJ1-4,.,TRBV7-9,TRBD1,TGTGCCAGCAGCTTAGTCCGGGACAGAAATGAAAAACTGTTTTTT,CASSLVRDRNEKLFF
TRBJ1-2,.,TRBV15,.,TGTGCCACCAGCACCCGACAGGACCTCTATGGCTACACCTTC,CATSTRQDLYGYTF
TRBJ2-3,once,TRBV5-1,TRBD2,TGCGCCAGCAGGCTAGCGGGAGGGCAGGATACGCAGTATTTT,CASRLAGGQDTQYF
TRBJ1-4,.,TRBV29-1,.,TGCAGCGTTGAGGAGGGGACAACTAATGAAAAACTGTTTTTT,CSVEEGTTNEKLFF
TRBJ2-1,.,TRBV7-9,TRBD1,TGTGCCAGCAGTCCGGACAGGGGGTACTTCAATGAGCAGTTCTTC,CASSPDRGYFNEQFF
TRBJ2-7,.,TRBV28,TRBD2,TGTGCCAGCAGTTCCCCCGGGACTAGCGGGAGCTACGAGCAGTACTTC,CASSSPGTSGSYEQYF
TRBJ2-5,once,TRBV6-1,TRBD2,TGTGCCAGCAGTGAACGGCGGGAGGGAACCTTAGAGACCCAGTACTTC,CASSERREGTLETQYF
TRBJ1-2,.,TRBV30,.,TGTGCCTGGAGCAAGGGTTCGGGGACCCATGGCTACACCTTC,CAWSKGSGTHGYTF
TRBJ1-2,.,TRBV7-2,.,TGTGCCAGCAGCTTCCCAGGACGGTACTATGGCTACACCTTC,CASSFPGRYYGYTF
TRBJ1-2,.,TRBV5-1,.,TGCGCCAGCAGGCCTCTTGGGGTGGTTAACTATGGCTACACCTTC,CASRPLGVVNYGYTF
TRBJ2-5,.,TRBV2,.,TGTGCCAGCAGTGAGAGGAGCGGGCGGGCTGAGACCCAGTACTTC,CASSERSGRAETQYF
TRBJ1-3,.,TRBV21-1,.,TGTGCCAGCAGCCCCCCGGAAAACACCATATATTTT,CASSPPENTIYF